This is a list of T cell receptor beta chains from one sample in a study of Ad26.COV2.S vaccination and SARS-CoV-2 variants. The method was immunoSEQ multiplex PCR; TCRdb's version includes in-frame clones alone and lacks a portion of them. Of some 350,000 clones in the sample, roughly 88% are singletons; the top ten hold around 5.5%. The input for sequencing was peripheral blood, taken in a trial of Ad26.COV2.S vaccine versus placebo. All receptors come from a person between 18 and 65 years old who received the Ad26.COV2.S COVID-19 vaccine or a placebo. Each CDR3 is given with its conserved first and last residue. Fields, in order: V gene, J gene, D gene, clone size, CDR3 DNA, CDR3 protein. The D gene is left open where the match is weak. A row's size may be missing; if present it is once, few, many or a size class.

V: TRBV6-2/TRBV6-3; J: TRBJ2-3; D: TRBD1; size: -; DNA: TGTGCCAGCAGTGGCCCCGGACAGGGCAAATATACGCAGTATTTT; CDR3: CASSGPGQGKYTQYF
V: TRBV2; J: TRBJ2-3; D: TRBD2; size: -; DNA: TGTGCCAGCAGTGACGACCCGGGACTAGCGGAATCAGATACGCAGTATTTT; CDR3: CASSDDPGLAESDTQYF
V: TRBV20-1; J: TRBJ2-7; D: -; size: once; DNA: TGCAGTGCTGTCAGGACTTACGAGCAGTACTTC; CDR3: CSAVRTYEQYF
V: TRBV10-3; J: TRBJ2-3; D: TRBD1; size: -; DNA: TGTGCCATCAGTGAGTCGGACGGGGACAGGGGAACAGATACGCAGTATTTT; CDR3: CAISESDGDRGTDTQYF
V: TRBV6-2/TRBV6-3; J: TRBJ2-7; D: -; size: -; DNA: TGTGCCAGCAGTCTGGTTGACTCCTACGAGCAGTACTTC; CDR3: CASSLVDSYEQYF
V: TRBV27; J: TRBJ2-7; D: -; size: -; DNA: TGTGCCAGCAGTTTGCCAGGGAGGTCCTACGAGCAGTACTTC; CDR3: CASSLPGRSYEQYF
V: TRBV7-6; J: TRBJ2-5; D: -; size: -; DNA: TGTGCCAGCAGCTTAGCGCTGGGGCCTACGCCCACGGAGACCCAGTACTTC; CDR3: CASSLALGPTPTETQYF
V: TRBV28; J: TRBJ1-5; D: TRBD1; size: -; DNA: TGTGCCAGCAGTACCCGACAGGGCGGTCAGCCCCAGCATTTT; CDR3: CASSTRQGGQPQHF
V: TRBV7-2; J: TRBJ1-4; D: -; size: -; DNA: TGTGCCAGCAGCCAGAGACAGACTGCAACTAATGAAAAACTGTTTTTT; CDR3: CASSQRQTATNEKLFF
V: TRBV18; J: TRBJ1-5; D: TRBD1; size: -; DNA: TGTGCCAGCTCCCTTAGGACAGGGCTTGATCAGCCCCAGCATTTT; CDR3: CASSLRTGLDQPQHF
V: TRBV12-3/TRBV12-4; J: TRBJ2-1; D: -; size: -; DNA: TGTGCCAGCACCTTTTCACTAGCCAGCGAGCAGTTCTTC; CDR3: CASTFSLASEQFF
V: TRBV4-3; J: TRBJ2-5; D: TRBD2; size: -; DNA: TGCGCCAGCAGCCAAGATCTGGGGCCCGGGACTAGCGGGGGGGCGAAGGAGACCCAGTACTTC; CDR3: CASSQDLGPGTSGGAKETQYF
V: TRBV3-1/TRBV3-2; J: TRBJ2-5; D: TRBD2; size: once; DNA: TGTGCCAGCCGCGGGGGGCCTAGAGAGACCCAGTACTTC; CDR3: CASRGGPRETQYF
V: TRBV12-2; J: TRBJ2-3; D: -; size: -; DNA: TGTGCAAGTCGCTTTGGGTTGGCGGCGGGATCCACAGATACGCAGTATTTT; CDR3: CASRFGLAAGSTDTQYF
V: TRBV7-9; J: TRBJ2-5; D: -; size: -; DNA: TGTGCCAGCAGCTTAGCTGTGGACCGGGAGACCCAGTACTTC; CDR3: CASSLAVDRETQYF
V: TRBV19; J: TRBJ2-3; D: TRBD2; size: -; DNA: TGTGCCAGTAGTATAACAGCGGGAGAAACAGATACGCAGTATTTT; CDR3: CASSITAGETDTQYF
V: TRBV11-2; J: TRBJ1-2; D: -; size: once; DNA: TGTGCCAGCAGCTTCGAAGGCTCTGACTATGGCTACACCTTC; CDR3: CASSFEGSDYGYTF
V: TRBV7-9; J: TRBJ1-2; D: -; size: -; DNA: TGTGCCAGCAGCTTACGGAGTCCGGGGTACTATGGCTACACCTTC; CDR3: CASSLRSPGYYGYTF
V: TRBV27; J: TRBJ1-1; D: -; size: -; DNA: TGTGCCAGCAGTTTGACGGGCTGGAAAAACACTGAAGCTTTCTTT; CDR3: CASSLTGWKNTEAFF
V: TRBV2; J: TRBJ2-2; D: TRBD2; size: -; DNA: TGTGCCAGCAGTGAAAACGGGGTAGCGGGGGCCGGCGGGGAGCTGTTTTTT; CDR3: CASSENGVAGAGGELFF
V: TRBV6-5; J: TRBJ1-1; D: -; size: once; DNA: TGTGCCAGCGGATCCTCGGGGGCCCTCGCCTCTGAAGCTTTCTTT; CDR3: CASGSSGALASEAFF
V: TRBV6-2/TRBV6-3; J: TRBJ1-1; D: -; size: -; DNA: TGTGCCAGCAGCCCACACGGAGGGGTTTTACGCCGGCCTGACGAAGCTTTCTTT; CDR3: CASSPHGGVLRRPDEAFF
V: TRBV30; J: TRBJ2-2; D: TRBD1; size: -; DNA: TGTGCCTGGAGTTTGGGACAGAGATACACCGGGGAGCTGTTTTTT; CDR3: CAWSLGQRYTGELFF
V: TRBV4-3; J: TRBJ1-2; D: -; size: -; DNA: TGCGCCAGCAGCCAAGAACAGAACAACTATGGCTACACCTTC; CDR3: CASSQEQNNYGYTF
V: TRBV28; J: TRBJ2-5; D: -; size: -; DNA: TGTGCCAGTGGGGGCTTGGGGACCCAGTACTTC; CDR3: CASGGLGTQYF
V: TRBV2; J: TRBJ1-4; D: TRBD1; size: once; DNA: TGTGCCAGCAGTGAAGTCCGGGACAGACTTAATGAAAAACTGTTTTTT; CDR3: CASSEVRDRLNEKLFF
V: TRBV11-1; J: TRBJ1-6; D: -; size: -; DNA: TGTGCCAGCAGCTTAGACAGCTCACCCCTCCACTTT; CDR3: CASSLDSSPLHF
V: TRBV5-1; J: TRBJ2-1; D: -; size: once; DNA: TGCGCCAGCAGCTTGGCAGGGTTGAGAATGATCAATGAGCAGTTCTTC; CDR3: CASSLAGLRMINEQFF
V: TRBV3-1/TRBV3-2; J: TRBJ2-3; D: -; size: -; DNA: TGTGCCAGCAGCCAAAATGAGGGCATAGCAGATACGCAGTATTTT; CDR3: CASSQNEGIADTQYF
V: TRBV11-2; J: TRBJ1-6; D: -; size: -; DNA: TGTGCCAGCAGCTTAGATAGGGAACAGCATAATTCACCCCTCCACTTT; CDR3: CASSLDREQHNSPLHF
V: TRBV19; J: TRBJ1-2; D: -; size: -; DNA: TGTGCCAGTAGTATAGGACAGTTCGGATTACCAGATGTAGACAACTATGGCTACACCTTC; CDR3: CASSIGQFGLPDVDNYGYTF